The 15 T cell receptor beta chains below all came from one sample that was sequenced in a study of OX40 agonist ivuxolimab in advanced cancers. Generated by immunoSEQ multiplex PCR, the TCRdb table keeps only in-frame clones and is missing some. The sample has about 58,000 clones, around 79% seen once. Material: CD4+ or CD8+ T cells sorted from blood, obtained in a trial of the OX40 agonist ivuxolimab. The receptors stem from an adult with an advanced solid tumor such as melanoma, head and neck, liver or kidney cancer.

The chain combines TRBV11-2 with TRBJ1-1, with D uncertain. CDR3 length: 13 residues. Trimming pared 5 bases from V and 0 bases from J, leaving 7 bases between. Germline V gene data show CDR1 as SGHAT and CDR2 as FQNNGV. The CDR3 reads CASSQQLNTEAFF. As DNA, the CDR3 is TGTGCCAGCAGCCAACAGCTGAACACTGAAGCTTTCTTT.

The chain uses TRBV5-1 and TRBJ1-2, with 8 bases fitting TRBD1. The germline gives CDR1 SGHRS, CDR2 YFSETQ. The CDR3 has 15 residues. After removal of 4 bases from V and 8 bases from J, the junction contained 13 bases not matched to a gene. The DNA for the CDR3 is TGCGCCAGCAGCCCCCAGACAGGGGAACTGCGGGGCTACACCTTC. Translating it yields CASSPQTGELRGYTF. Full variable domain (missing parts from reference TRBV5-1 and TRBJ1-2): KAGVTQTPRYLIKTRGQQVTLSCSPISGHRSVSWYQQTPGQGLQFLFEYFSETQRNKGNFPGRFSGRQFSNSRSEMNVSTLELGDSALYLCASSPQTGELRGYTFGSGTRLTVV.

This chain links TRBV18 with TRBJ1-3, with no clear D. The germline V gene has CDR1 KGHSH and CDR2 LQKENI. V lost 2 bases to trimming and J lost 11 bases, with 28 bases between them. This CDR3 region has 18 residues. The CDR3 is CASSPFAAAQSARQPIYF. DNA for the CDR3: TGTGCCAGCTCACCATTTGCGGCCGCTCAATCGGCCCGGCAGCCCATATATTTT.

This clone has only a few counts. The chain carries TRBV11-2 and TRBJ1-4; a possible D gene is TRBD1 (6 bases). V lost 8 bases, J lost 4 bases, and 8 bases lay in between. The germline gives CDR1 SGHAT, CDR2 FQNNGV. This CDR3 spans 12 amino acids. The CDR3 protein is CASSGDNEKLFF. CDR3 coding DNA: TGTGCCAGCTCAGGGGATAATGAAAAACTGTTTTTT.

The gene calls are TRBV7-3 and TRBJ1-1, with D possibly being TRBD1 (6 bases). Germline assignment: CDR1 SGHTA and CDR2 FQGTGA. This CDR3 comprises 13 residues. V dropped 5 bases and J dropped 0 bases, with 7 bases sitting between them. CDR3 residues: CASSRTVNTEAFF. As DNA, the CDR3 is TGTGCCAGCAGCCGGACAGTGAACACTGAAGCTTTCTTT.

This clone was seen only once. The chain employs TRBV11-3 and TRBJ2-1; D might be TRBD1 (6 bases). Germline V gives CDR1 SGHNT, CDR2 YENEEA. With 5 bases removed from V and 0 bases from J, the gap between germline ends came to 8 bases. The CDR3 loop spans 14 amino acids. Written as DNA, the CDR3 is TGTGCCAGCAGCGGACAGAGCTCCTACAATGAGCAGTTCTTC. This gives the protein CASSGQSSYNEQFF. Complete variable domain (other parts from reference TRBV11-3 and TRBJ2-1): EAGVVQSPRYKIIEKKQPVAFWCNPISGHNTLYWYLQNLGQGPELLIRYENEEAVDDSQLPKDRFSAERLKGVDSTLKIQPAELGDSAVYLCASSGQSSYNEQFFGPGTRLTVL.

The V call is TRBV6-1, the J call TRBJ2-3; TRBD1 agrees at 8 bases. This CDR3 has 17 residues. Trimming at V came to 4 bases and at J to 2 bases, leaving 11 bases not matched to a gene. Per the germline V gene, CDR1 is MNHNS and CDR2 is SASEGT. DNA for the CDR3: TGTGCCAGCAGTGCATCTTGGGACAGGAGACTCACAGATACGCAGTATTTT. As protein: CASSASWDRRLTDTQYF.

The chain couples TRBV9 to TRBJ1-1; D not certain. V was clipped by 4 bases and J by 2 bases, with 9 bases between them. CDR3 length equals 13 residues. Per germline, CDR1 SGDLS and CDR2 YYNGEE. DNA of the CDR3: TGTGCCAGCAGCCTCCGGGGAAACACTGAAGCTTTCTTT. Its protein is CASSLRGNTEAFF.

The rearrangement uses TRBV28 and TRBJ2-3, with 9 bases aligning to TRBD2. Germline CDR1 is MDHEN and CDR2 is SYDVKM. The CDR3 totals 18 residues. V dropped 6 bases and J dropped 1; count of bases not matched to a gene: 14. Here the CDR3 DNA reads TGTGCCAGCAGAGATGCAATACTAGCGGGCATTGGCACAGATACGCAGTATTTT. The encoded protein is CASRDAILAGIGTDTQYF. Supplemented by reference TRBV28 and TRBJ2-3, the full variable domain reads DVKVTQSSRYLVKRTGEKVFLECVQDMDHENMFWYRQDPGLGLRLIYFSYDVKMKEKGDIPEGYSVSREKKERFSLILESASTNQTSMYLCASRDAILAGIGTDTQYFGPGTRLTVL.

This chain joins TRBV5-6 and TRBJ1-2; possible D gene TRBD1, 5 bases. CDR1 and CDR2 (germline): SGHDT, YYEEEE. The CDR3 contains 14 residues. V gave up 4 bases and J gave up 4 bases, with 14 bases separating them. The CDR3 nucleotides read TGTGCCAGCAGCCACCCAGACAGACGCTATGGCTACACCTTC. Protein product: CASSHPDRRYGYTF.

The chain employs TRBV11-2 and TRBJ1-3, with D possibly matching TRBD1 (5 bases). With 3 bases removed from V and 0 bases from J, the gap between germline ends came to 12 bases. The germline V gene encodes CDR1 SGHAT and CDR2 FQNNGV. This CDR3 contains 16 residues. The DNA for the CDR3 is TGTGCCAGCAGCTTCCTAGGGGAAGACTCTGGAAACACCATATATTTT. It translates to CASSFLGEDSGNTIYF.

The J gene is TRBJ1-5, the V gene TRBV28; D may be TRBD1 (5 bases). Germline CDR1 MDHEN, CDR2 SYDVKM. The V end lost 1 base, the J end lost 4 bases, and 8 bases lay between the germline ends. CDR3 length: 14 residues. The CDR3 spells CASSLLGGNQPQHF. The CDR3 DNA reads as TGTGCCAGCAGTTTATTGGGGGGTAATCAGCCCCAGCATTTT.

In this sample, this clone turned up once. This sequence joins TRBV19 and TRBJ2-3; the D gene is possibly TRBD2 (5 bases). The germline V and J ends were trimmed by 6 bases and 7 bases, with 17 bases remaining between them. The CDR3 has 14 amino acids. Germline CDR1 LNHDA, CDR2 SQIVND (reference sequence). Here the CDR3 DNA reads TGTGCCAGTAGCCGGGGAGATTCGGGGAATACGCAGTATTTT. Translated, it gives CASSRGDSGNTQYF.

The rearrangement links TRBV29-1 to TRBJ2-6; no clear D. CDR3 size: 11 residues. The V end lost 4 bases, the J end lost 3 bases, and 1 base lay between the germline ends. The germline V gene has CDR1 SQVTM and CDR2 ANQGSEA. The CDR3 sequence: CSVVGANVLTF. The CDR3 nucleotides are TGCAGCGTTGTTGGGGCCAACGTCCTGACTTTC. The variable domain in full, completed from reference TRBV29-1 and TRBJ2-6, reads SAVISQKPSRDICQRGTSLTIQCQVDSQVTMMFWYRQQPGQSLTLIATANQGSEATYESGFVIDKFPISRPNLTFSTLTVSNMSPEDSSIYLCSVVGANVLTFGAGSRLTVL.

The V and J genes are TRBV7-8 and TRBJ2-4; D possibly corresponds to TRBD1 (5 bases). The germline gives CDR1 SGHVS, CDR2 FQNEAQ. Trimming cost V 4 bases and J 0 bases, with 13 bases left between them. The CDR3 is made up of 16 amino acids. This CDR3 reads CASSSQTREAKNIQYF. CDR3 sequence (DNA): TGTGCCAGCAGCTCCCAAACCAGGGAAGCCAAAAACATTCAGTACTTC.